The next 3 T cell receptor beta chains were all read from a single sample in a study of OX40 agonist ivuxolimab in advanced cancers. Profiling relied on immunoSEQ multiplex PCR, and the TCRdb table lists in-frame clones only, not all of them. The repertoire holds roughly 90,000 clones, with roughly 85% as singletons. The sample was CD4+ or CD8+ T cells sorted from blood, taken in a trial of the OX40 agonist ivuxolimab. These receptor sequences come from an adult with an advanced solid tumor such as melanoma, head and neck, liver or kidney cancer.

V gene TRBV19 combines with J gene TRBJ2-4, with D perhaps matching TRBD1 or TRBD2 (5 bases each). This CDR3 comprises 17 residues. CDR1 and CDR2 (germline): LNHDA, SQIVND (reference sequence). V was shortened by 1 base and J by 1 base, with 14 bases between the two germline ends. The CDR3: CASSIGFRGRAKNIQYF. The DNA of the CDR3 is TGTGCCAGTAGTATAGGATTTCGGGGACGGGCCAAAAACATTCAGTACTTC.

This chain joins TRBV9 and TRBJ2-3, with D possibly being TRBD1 (5 bases). The V and J ends lost 2 bases and 3 bases respectively, with 7 bases between them. The CDR3 runs 13 residues. Germline CDR1 reads SGDLS; CDR2 reads YYNGEE. The CDR3 DNA follows: TGTGCCAGCAGCGTGCAGGGTACAGATACGCAGTATTTT. This encodes CASSVQGTDTQYF. The complete variable domain, with remaining parts taken from reference TRBV9 and TRBJ2-3, reads DSGVTQTPKHLITATGQRVTLRCSPRSGDLSVYWYQQSLDQGLQFLIQYYNGEERAKGNILERFSAQQFPDLHSELNLSSLELGDSALYFCASSVQGTDTQYFGPGTRLTVL.

The chain uses TRBV19 and TRBJ2-4; the D gene could be TRBD1 or TRBD2 (5 bases each). Germline V gene data show CDR1 as LNHDA and CDR2 as SQIVND (reference sequence). The CDR3 covers 21 residues. The germline V and J ends were trimmed by 5 bases and 0 bases, with 29 bases remaining between them. CDR3 sequence (DNA): TGTGCCAGTAGTTTTTCATCGGGGCCAGGTCGCCTTAGTTTAGCCAAAAACATTCAGTACTTC. It specifies CASSFSSGPGRLSLAKNIQYF.